The 2 T cell receptor beta chains below come from one sample, sequenced in a study of blood T cell repertoires in COVID-19. Method: immunoSEQ multiplex PCR; TCRdb's copy keeps in-frame clones and lacks some. The sample lists 100,000 to 150,000 clones; 80% to 95% were seen once. Material for sequencing was peripheral blood. These receptors all stem from a man between 45 and 60 years old with COVID-19, enrolled during active disease.

This chain connects TRBV7-9 to TRBJ2-3, with TRBD1 identical over 8 bases. The CDR3 spans 17 residues. Per germline, CDR1 SEHNR and CDR2 FQNEAQ (reference sequence). Losses at the gene ends were 5 bases for V and 2 bases for J; bases not matched to a gene: 12. The CDR3 nucleotides are TGTGCCAGCAGCCGTTGGGTAGGACAGGGAACCACAGATACGCAGTATTTT. It specifies CASSRWVGQGTTDTQYF.

The gene calls are TRBV7-3 and TRBJ2-7; perhaps TRBD2 as D (5 bases). There are 14 residues in the CDR3. The ends were cut back, 2 bases at V and 0 bases at J, with 8 bases in the middle. Germline loops: CDR1 SGHTA, CDR2 FQGTGA. The CDR3 reads CASSLDRGSYEQYF. CDR3 nucleotides: TGTGCCAGCAGCTTAGATCGGGGCTCCTACGAGCAGTACTTC.